This T cell receptor beta chain was found in a study of T cells after yellow fever vaccination. Study-level information: The authors prepared low-cell-number fractions using SMART-Seq v4 Ultra Low Input.

A single record per CDR3 protein comes from TCRdb applying MiXCR to the 5' RACE reads. This sample yields hundreds of thousands of distinct CDR3 sequences, of which approximately 21% are seen a single time; over 11% belongs to the top ten. The CDR3 consists of 17 residues. Germline-derived CDR1 and CDR2 are WNHNN and SYGVQD (reference sequence). V shed 3 bases and J 4 bases; nucleotides not matched to a gene: 11. The TCR comes from a man in his thirties or forties who received the YFV17D yellow fever vaccine. J is TRBJ2-3 and V is TRBV10-1, with TRBD1 matching 9 bases. This specimen consisted of PBMCs, obtained 15 days after the yellow fever booster vaccination. CDR3 in amino acids: CASSDEIRTGVADTQYF. For the CDR3, the DNA is TGCGCCAGCAGTGATGAAATAAGGACAGGGGTGGCAGATACGCAGTATTTT.